These 23 T cell receptor beta chains came from one sample sequenced in a study of T cell changes during pregnancy in multiple sclerosis. Sequencing was performed with immunoSEQ multiplex PCR; in TCRdb, only in-frame clones are kept and a portion is missing. The sample lists some 94,000 clones, roughly 90% occurring once. Sequencing used peripheral blood, obtained in the first trimester of pregnancy. The receptors stem from a female donor in good health, enrolled as a control in a pregnancy study.

This chain links TRBV5-6 with TRBJ2-7, with a tentative D call TRBD1 (6 bases). CDR1 SGHDT and CDR2 YYEEEE come from the germline V gene. This CDR3 comprises 13 residues. The V end lost 4 bases, the J end lost 6 bases, and 14 bases lay between the germline ends. The CDR3 loop reads CASSRDKGGEQYF. CDR3 sequence (DNA): TGTGCCAGCAGCCGGGACAAAGGGGGCGAGCAGTACTTC. The full variable domain, with the rest looked up from reference TRBV5-6 and TRBJ2-7, is DAGVTQSPTHLIKTRGQQVTLRCSPKSGHDTVSWYQQALGQGPQFIFQYYEEEERQRGNFPDRFSGHQFPNYSSELNVNALLLGDSALYLCASSRDKGGEQYFGPGTRLTVT.

The chain couples TRBV2 to TRBJ1-1; D call uncertain. The CDR3 has 11 residues. CDR1 and CDR2 from the germline V gene are SNHLY and FYNNEI. V lost 7 bases and J lost 5, with 8 bases in between. CDR3 protein: CASTGRTEAFF. CDR3 DNA sequence: TGTGCCAGCACGGGGAGAACTGAAGCTTTCTTT.

The V call is TRBV7-9, the J call TRBJ2-7; unclear D gene. Germline CDR1 SEHNR, CDR2 FQNEAQ (reference sequence). The ends were cut back, 4 bases at V and 2 bases at J, with 15 bases in the middle. The CDR3 contains 15 residues. CDR3 region: CASSSVLPLTYEQYF. CDR3 in DNA: TGTGCCAGCAGCTCCGTTCTCCCTCTAACCTACGAGCAGTACTTC.

The rearrangement uses TRBV9 and TRBJ1-4, with 7 positions matching TRBD1. Losses at the gene ends were 2 bases for V and 5 bases for J; bases not matched to a gene: 6. From germline, CDR1 is SGDLS and CDR2 YYNGEE. This CDR3 has 15 residues. For the CDR3, the DNA is TGTGCCAGCAGCGTTACGACAGGGATGAATGAAAAACTGTTTTTT. This codes for CASSVTTGMNEKLFF.

Comment on this clone: This sample also contains other DNA sequences that code for the same CDR3. This rearrangement joins TRBV7-2 to TRBJ2-5; 7 bases map to TRBD2. V was clipped by 5 bases and J by 5 bases; unmatched bases: 14. The CDR3 length is 16 residues. Germline assignment: CDR1 SGHTA and CDR2 FQGNSA. CDR3 loop: CASSLGGLAAKETQYF. DNA of the CDR3: TGTGCCAGCAGCCTCGGGGGGTTAGCTGCGAAGGAGACCCAGTACTTC.

This clone was seen only a few times. This chain joins TRBV18 and TRBJ1-2, with D possibly TRBD1 on 5 matching bases. Germline V gene sequence: CDR1 KGHSH, CDR2 LQKENI. The CDR3 covers 14 residues. With 0 bases removed from V and 7 bases from J, the gap between germline ends came to 12 bases. The CDR3 coding sequence is TGTGCCAGCTCACCACCGTCGGGGGAGGGTGGCTACACCTTC. Encoded protein: CASSPPSGEGGYTF.

The rearrangement links TRBV29-1 to TRBJ1-1; tentatively, D is TRBD1 (6 bases). Germline loops: CDR1 SQVTM, CDR2 ANQGSEA. This CDR3 contains 14 residues. V was trimmed by 6 bases and J by 4 bases, leaving 18 bases between them. The CDR3 loop is CSVFATGIGTEAFF. CDR3 DNA: TGCAGCGTATTCGCAACAGGGATAGGCACTGAAGCTTTCTTT.

The rearrangement joins TRBV6-1 to TRBJ1-4, with D tentatively TRBD1 (5 bases). This CDR3 has 13 amino acids. Germline CDR1 and CDR2: MNHNS and SASEGT. The CDR3 protein is CAAATASDEKLFF. CDR3 nucleotides: TGTGCAGCAGCGACAGCCTCAGATGAAAAACTGTTTTTT.

This chain connects TRBV11-2 to TRBJ2-1; TRBD2 matches at 13 bases. V lost 6 bases, J lost 0 bases, and 2 bases stayed unmatched. The CDR3 has 16 residues. Germline V gene data show CDR1 as SGHAT and CDR2 as FQNNGV. Here the CDR3 DNA reads TGTGCCAGCAGACTAGCGGGGGGGCGCTCCTACAATGAGCAGTTCTTC. Its protein is CASRLAGGRSYNEQFF. Drawing the rest from reference TRBV11-2 and TRBJ2-1, the complete variable domain is EAGVAQSPRYKIIEKRQSVAFWCNPISGHATLYWYQQILGQGPKLLIQFQNNGVVDDSQLPKDRFSAERLKGVDSTLKIQPAKLEDSAVYLCASRLAGGRSYNEQFFGPGTRLTVL.

The V gene is TRBV4-1, the J gene TRBJ2-7; D may be TRBD2 (6 bases). V lost 0 bases and J lost 2, with 14 bases in between. Germline CDR1 is MGHRA and CDR2 is YSYEKL. CDR3 length equals 16 residues. CDR3 DNA: TGCGCCAGCAGCCAAGACGTGGGGGGATTAGCCTACGAGCAGTACTTC. This sequence encodes CASSQDVGGLAYEQYF.

CDR3 residues: CASSSGETQYF. As DNA, the CDR3 is TGTGCCAGCAGCTCGGGAGAGACCCAGTACTTC. V is TRBV7-3 and J is TRBJ2-5; D not certain. Trimming removed 4 bases from V and 4 bases from J, with 4 bases in between. Germline V gene lookup returns CDR1 SGHTA and CDR2 FQGTGA. The CDR3 is 11 amino acids. Drawing the rest from reference TRBV7-3 and TRBJ2-5, the complete variable domain is GAGVSQTPSNKVTEKGKYVELRCDPISGHTALYWYRQSLGQGPEFLIYFQGTGAADDSGLPNDRFFAVRPEGSVSTLKIQRTERGDSAVYLCASSSGETQYFGPGTRLLVL.

The chain carries TRBV5-1 and TRBJ1-6; 7 positions agree with TRBD1. Per the germline V gene, CDR1 is SGHRS and CDR2 is YFSETQ. CDR3 size: 17 residues. V gave up 4 bases and J gave up 0 bases; unmatched junction bases: 7. This CDR3 reads CASSLGQAHSYNSPLHF. The CDR3 region has the DNA TGCGCCAGCAGCCTAGGACAGGCACACTCCTATAATTCACCCCTCCACTTT.

This chain joins TRBV6-1 and TRBJ2-7; 9 positions agree with TRBD1. This CDR3 has 15 amino acids. Germline CDR1 and CDR2: MNHNS and SASEGT. Germline trimming cut 6 bases from V and 7 bases from J; bases unmatched to any gene: 13. The CDR3 protein is CASRAPGQGSREQYF. In nucleotides, the CDR3 is TGTGCCAGCAGGGCACCGGGACAGGGCTCTAGAGAGCAGTACTTC.

The gene calls are TRBV7-2 and TRBJ2-5; TRBD1 aligns across 8 bases. Germline CDR1 reads SGHTA; CDR2 reads FQGNSA. The CDR3 length is 12 residues. V gave up 5 bases and J gave up 4 bases; unmatched junction bases: 0. Here the CDR3 DNA reads TGTGCCAGCAGCGACAGGGGAGAGACCCAGTACTTC. It codes for CASSDRGETQYF. Full variable domain (outside the CDR3, taken from reference TRBV7-2 and TRBJ2-5): GAGVSQSPSNKVTEKGKDVELRCDPISGHTALYWYRQSLGQGLEFLIYFQGNSAPDKSGLPSDRFSAERTGGSVSTLTIQRTQQEDSAVYLCASSDRGETQYFGPGTRLLVL.

This chain links TRBV6-4 with TRBJ2-1, with D perhaps matching TRBD2 (5 bases). Germline V CDR1 and CDR2: MRHNA, SNTAGT. This CDR3 is built from 14 residues. Between the trimmed V and J ends, which lost 4 bases and 6 bases, there was a span of 13 bases. CDR3 bases: TGTGCCAGCAGTGCCCCCCCGGGGTTCAATGAGCAGTTCTTC. Its translation: CASSAPPGFNEQFF.

V and J are TRBV2 and TRBJ2-7; 8 positions agree with TRBD1. The V segment lost 7 bases and the J segment 1 base; nucleotides outside the gene matches: 15. The CDR3 totals 17 residues. Germline V lookup: CDR1 SNHLY, CDR2 FYNNEI. This chain's CDR3 is CASTPSRRTGQSYEQYF. The CDR3, as DNA: TGTGCCAGCACCCCCTCGAGGAGGACAGGGCAATCCTACGAGCAGTACTTC. The entire variable domain, with the rest obtained from reference TRBV2 and TRBJ2-7, is as follows: EPEVTQTPSHQVTQMGQEVILRCVPISNHLYFYWYRQILGQKVEFLVSFYNNEISEKSEIFDDQFSVERPDGSNFTLKIRSTKLEDSAMYFCASTPSRRTGQSYEQYFGPGTRLTVT.

J is TRBJ1-2 and V is TRBV6-1; the D is unclear. CDR1 is MNHNS and CDR2 is SASEGT in the germline V gene. CDR3 length: 11 amino acids. Trimming removed 10 bases at V and 8 bases at J, with 14 bases between. The CDR3 DNA is TGTGCCACACAACTACCGGGAGGCTACACCTTC. This gives the protein CATQLPGGYTF.

This sequence joins TRBV5-1 and TRBJ2-7, with a tentative D call TRBD2 (6 bases). The CDR3 is made up of 16 amino acids. From germline, CDR1 is SGHRS and CDR2 YFSETQ. Trimming removed 3 bases at V and 7 bases at J, with 23 bases between. CDR3 sequence: CASSYGGPGTGGEQYF. CDR3 sequence (DNA): TGCGCCAGCAGCTACGGGGGTCCCGGGACCGGAGGGGAGCAGTACTTC.

The V gene is TRBV5-8, the J gene TRBJ2-7; D gene unclear. Germline CDR1 reads SGHTS; CDR2 reads YDEGEE. The CDR3 has 9 residues. Trimming took off 4 bases at V and 8 bases at J, with 4 bases between the two ends. CDR3 loop: CASSPQQYF. CDR3 DNA sequence: TGTGCCAGCAGCCCTCAGCAGTACTTC.

Regarding this clone: In the same sample, other DNA sequences code for this CDR3. The V call is TRBV29-1, the J call TRBJ2-1; 7 bases match TRBD2. The CDR3 consists of 13 residues. V trimming: 4 bases; J trimming: 1 base; junction bases outside the gene matches: 1. Germline V gene sequence: CDR1 SQVTM, CDR2 ANQGSEA. The CDR3 DNA sequence: TGCAGCGTTGGGGGGGGTTCCTACAATGAGCAGTTCTTC. Amino acid sequence: CSVGGGSYNEQFF.

This clone is a singleton in its sample. The rearrangement joins TRBV30 to TRBJ1-2, with D uncertain. V lost 3 bases, J lost 7 bases, and 18 bases lay in between. Germline assignment: CDR1 GTSNPN and CDR2 SVGIG (reference sequence). The CDR3 runs to 14 residues. CDR3 region: CAWSWRPTLGGYTF. The DNA of the CDR3 is TGTGCCTGGAGCTGGCGGCCCACCCTAGGTGGCTACACCTTC.

This chain links TRBV6-6 with TRBJ1-1; tentatively, D is TRBD1 (5 bases). This CDR3 region has 15 residues. The germline V gene encodes CDR1 MNHNY and CDR2 SVGAGI (reference sequence). With 0 bases removed from V and 11 bases from J, the gap between germline ends came to 19 bases. In DNA form, the CDR3 reads TGTGCCAGCAGTTACTCGGCGCAGGGTTCGGTGTCGGCTTTCTTT. Translated, it gives CASSYSAQGSVSAFF.

The chain is built from TRBV6-6 and TRBJ1-1; tentatively, D is TRBD1 (6 bases). CDR1 is MNHNY, CDR2 SVGAGI, per germline (reference sequence). CDR3 length equals 14 residues. V was cut by 6 bases and J by 6 bases, with 17 bases left in between. The chain's CDR3 is CASSPRGANAEAFF. The CDR3, as DNA: TGTGCCAGCAGCCCCCGGGGGGCAAACGCTGAAGCTTTCTTT.